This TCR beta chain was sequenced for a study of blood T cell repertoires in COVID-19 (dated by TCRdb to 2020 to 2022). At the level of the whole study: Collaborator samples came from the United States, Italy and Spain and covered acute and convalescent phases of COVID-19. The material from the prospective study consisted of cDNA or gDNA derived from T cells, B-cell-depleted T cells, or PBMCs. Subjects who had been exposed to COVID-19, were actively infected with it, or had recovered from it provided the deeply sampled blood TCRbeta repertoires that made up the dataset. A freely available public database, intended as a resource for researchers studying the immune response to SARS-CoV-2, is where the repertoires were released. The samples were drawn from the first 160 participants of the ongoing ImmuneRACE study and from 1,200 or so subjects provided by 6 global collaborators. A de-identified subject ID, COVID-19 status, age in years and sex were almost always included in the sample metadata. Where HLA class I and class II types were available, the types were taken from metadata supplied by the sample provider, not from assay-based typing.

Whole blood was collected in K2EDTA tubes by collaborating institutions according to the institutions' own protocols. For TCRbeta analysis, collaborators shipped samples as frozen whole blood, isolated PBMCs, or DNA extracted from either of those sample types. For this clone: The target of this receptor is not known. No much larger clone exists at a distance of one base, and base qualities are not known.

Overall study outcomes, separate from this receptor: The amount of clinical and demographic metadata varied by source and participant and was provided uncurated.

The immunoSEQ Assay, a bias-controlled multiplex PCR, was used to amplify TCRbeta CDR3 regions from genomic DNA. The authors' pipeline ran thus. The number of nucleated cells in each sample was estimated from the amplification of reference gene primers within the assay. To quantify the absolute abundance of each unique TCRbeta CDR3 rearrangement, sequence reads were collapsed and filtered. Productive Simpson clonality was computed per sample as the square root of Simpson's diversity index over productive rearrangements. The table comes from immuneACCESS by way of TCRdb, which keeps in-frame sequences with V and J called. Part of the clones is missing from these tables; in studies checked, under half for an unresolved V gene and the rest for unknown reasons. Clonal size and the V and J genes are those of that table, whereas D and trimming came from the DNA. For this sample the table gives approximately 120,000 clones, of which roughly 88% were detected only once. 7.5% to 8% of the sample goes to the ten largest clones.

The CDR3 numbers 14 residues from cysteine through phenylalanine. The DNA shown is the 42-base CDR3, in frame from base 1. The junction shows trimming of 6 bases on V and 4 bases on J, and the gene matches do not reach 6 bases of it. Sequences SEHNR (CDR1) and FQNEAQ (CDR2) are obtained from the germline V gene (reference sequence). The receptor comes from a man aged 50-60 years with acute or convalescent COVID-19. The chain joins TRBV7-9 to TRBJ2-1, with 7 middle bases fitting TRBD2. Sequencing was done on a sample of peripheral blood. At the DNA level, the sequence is TGTGCCAGCAGTCTAGCGGCGGGTTACAATGAGCAGTTCTTC. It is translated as CASSLAAGYNEQFF.